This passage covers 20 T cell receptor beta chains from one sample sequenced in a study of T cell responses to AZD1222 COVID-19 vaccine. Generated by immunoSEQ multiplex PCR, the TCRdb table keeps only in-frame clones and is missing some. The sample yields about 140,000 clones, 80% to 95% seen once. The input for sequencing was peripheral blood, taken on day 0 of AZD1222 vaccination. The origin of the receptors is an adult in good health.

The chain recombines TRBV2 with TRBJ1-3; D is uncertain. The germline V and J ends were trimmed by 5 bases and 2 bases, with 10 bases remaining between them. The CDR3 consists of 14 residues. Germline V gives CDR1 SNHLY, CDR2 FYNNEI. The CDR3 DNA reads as TGTGCCAGCAGTAGGGCGAGGACTGGAAACACCATATATTTT. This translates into CASSRARTGNTIYF. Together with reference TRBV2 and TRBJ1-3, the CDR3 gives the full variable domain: EPEVTQTPSHQVTQMGQEVILRCVPISNHLYFYWYRQILGQKVEFLVSFYNNEISEKSEIFDDQFSVERPDGSNFTLKIRSTKLEDSAMYFCASSRARTGNTIYFGEGSWLTVV.

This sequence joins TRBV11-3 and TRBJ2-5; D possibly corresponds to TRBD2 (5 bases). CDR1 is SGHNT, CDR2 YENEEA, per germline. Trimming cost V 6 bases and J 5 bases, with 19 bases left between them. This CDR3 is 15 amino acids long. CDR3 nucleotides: TGTGCCAGCAGGGGGAGCAGAACATCCCCCGAGACCCAGTACTTC. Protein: CASRGSRTSPETQYF. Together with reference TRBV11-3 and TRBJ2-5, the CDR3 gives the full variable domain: EAGVVQSPRYKIIEKKQPVAFWCNPISGHNTLYWYLQNLGQGPELLIRYENEEAVDDSQLPKDRFSAERLKGVDSTLKIQPAELGDSAVYLCASRGSRTSPETQYFGPGTRLLVL.

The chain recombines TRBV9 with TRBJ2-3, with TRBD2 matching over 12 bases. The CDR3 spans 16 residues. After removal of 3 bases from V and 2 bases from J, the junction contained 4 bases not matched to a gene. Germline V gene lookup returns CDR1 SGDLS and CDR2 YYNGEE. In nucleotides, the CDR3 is TGTGCCAGCAGCGAGACTAGCGGGGGTTTCACAGATACGCAGTATTTT. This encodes CASSETSGGFTDTQYF.

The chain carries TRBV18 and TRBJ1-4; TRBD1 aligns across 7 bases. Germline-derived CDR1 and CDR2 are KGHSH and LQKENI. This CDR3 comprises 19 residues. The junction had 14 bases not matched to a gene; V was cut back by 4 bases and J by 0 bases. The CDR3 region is CASSLRGQTSYATNEKLFF. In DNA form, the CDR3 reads TGTGCCAGCTCACTCCGGGGACAGACTTCTTATGCAACTAATGAAAAACTGTTTTTT.

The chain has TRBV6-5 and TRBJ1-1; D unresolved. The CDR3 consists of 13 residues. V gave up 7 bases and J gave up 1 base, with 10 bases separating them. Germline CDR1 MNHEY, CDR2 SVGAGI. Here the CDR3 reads CASMGRPNTEAFF. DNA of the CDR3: TGTGCCAGCATGGGCAGGCCGAACACTGAAGCTTTCTTT.

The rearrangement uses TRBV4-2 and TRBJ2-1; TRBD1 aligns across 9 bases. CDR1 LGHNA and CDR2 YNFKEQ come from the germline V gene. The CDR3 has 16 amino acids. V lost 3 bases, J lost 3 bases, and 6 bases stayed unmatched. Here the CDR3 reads CASSQHPGQGYNEQFF. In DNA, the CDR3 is TGTGCCAGCAGCCAGCATCCGGGACAGGGCTACAATGAGCAGTTCTTC.

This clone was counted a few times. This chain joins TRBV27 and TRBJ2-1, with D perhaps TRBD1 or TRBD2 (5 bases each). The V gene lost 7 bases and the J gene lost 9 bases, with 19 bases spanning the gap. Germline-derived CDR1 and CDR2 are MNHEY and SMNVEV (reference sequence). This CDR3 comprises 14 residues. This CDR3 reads CASNPGRAGGEQFF. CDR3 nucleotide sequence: TGTGCCAGCAACCCGGGACGGGCCGGCGGTGAGCAGTTCTTC.

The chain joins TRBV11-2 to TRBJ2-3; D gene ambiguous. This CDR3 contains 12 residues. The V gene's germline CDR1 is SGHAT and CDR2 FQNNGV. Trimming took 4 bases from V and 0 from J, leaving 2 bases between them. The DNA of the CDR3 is TGTGCCAGCAGCTCAAGCACAGATACGCAGTATTTT. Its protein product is CASSSSTDTQYF.

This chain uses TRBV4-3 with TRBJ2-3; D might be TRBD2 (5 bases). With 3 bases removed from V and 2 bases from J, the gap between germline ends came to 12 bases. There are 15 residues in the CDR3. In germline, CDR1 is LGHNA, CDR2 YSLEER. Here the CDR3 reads CASSHWTGNTDTQYF. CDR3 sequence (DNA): TGCGCCAGCAGCCATTGGACTGGGAACACAGATACGCAGTATTTT.

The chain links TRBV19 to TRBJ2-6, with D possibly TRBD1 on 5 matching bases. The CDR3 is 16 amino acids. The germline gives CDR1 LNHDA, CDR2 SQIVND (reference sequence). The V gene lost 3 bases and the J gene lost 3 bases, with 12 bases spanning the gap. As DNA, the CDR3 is TGTGCCAGTAGTATTGGGGCGTTTCTTGGGGCCAACGTCCTGACTTTC. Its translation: CASSIGAFLGANVLTF.

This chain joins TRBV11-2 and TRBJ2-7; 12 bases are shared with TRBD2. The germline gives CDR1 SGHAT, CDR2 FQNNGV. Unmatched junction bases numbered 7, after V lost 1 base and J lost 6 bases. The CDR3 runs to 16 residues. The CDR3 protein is CASSLGLAGVGLEQYF. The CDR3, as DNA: TGTGCCAGCAGCTTAGGACTAGCGGGAGTCGGGCTCGAGCAGTACTTC.

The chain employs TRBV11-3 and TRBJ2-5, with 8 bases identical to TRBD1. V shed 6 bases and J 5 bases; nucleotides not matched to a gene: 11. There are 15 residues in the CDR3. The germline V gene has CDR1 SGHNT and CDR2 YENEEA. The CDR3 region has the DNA TGTGCCAGCAGGGTCCAGGGGGCGTTCGGGGAGACCCAGTACTTC. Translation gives CASRVQGAFGETQYF.

The CDR3 sequence: CATSRQGGYNEQFF. In DNA, the CDR3 is TGTGCCACCAGTCGGCAGGGAGGTTACAATGAGCAGTTCTTC. V is TRBV24-1 and J is TRBJ2-1; D perhaps matches TRBD2 (6 bases). Trimming cost V 6 bases and J 4 bases, with 12 bases left between them. Germline V gene lookup returns CDR1 KGHDR and CDR2 SFDVKD. The CDR3 is 14 residues long.

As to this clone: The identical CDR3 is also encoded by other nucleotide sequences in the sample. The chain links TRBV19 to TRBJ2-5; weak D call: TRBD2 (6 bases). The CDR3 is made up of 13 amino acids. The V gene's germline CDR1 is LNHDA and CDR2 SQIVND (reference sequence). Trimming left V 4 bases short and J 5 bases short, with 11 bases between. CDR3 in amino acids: CASSTGGWETQYF. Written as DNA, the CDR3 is TGTGCCAGTAGTACCGGGGGTTGGGAGACCCAGTACTTC.

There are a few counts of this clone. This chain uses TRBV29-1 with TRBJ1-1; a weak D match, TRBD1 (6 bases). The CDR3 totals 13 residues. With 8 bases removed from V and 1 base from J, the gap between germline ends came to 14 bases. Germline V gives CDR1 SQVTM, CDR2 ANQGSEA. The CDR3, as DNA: TGCAGCTGGATCGGGGGCACGAACACTGAAGCTTTCTTT. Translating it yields CSWIGGTNTEAFF.

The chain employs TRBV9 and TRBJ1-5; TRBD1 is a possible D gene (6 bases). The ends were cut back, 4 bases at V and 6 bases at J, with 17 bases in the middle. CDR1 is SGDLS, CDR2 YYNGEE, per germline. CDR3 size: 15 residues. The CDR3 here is CASSPGEGRGQPQHF. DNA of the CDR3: TGTGCCAGCAGCCCAGGGGAGGGCAGGGGTCAGCCCCAGCATTTT.

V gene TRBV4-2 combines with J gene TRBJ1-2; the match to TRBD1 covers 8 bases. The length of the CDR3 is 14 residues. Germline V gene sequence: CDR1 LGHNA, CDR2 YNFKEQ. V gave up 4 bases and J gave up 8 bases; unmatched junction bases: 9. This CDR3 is CASSPDRDWQGYTF. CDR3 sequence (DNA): TGTGCCAGCAGCCCGGACAGGGATTGGCAGGGCTACACCTTC.

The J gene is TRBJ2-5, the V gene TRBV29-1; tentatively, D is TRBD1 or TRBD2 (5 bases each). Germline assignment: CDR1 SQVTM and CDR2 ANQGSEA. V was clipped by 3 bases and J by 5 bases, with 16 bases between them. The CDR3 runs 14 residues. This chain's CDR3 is CSVETGTLRETQYF. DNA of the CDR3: TGCAGCGTTGAGACTGGGACCCTAAGGGAGACCCAGTACTTC.

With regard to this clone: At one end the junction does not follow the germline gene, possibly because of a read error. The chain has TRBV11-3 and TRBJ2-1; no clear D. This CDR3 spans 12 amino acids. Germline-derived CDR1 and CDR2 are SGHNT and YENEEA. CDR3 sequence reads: CASSLDLFGQFF. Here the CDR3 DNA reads TGTGCCAGCAGCCTAGATTTGTTTGGGCAGTTCTTC. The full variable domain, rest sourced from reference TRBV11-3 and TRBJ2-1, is EAGVVQSPRYKIIEKKQPVAFWCNPISGHNTLYWYLQNLGQGPELLIRYENEEAVDDSQLPKDRFSAERLKGVDSTLKIQPAELGDSAVYLCASSLDLFGQFFGPGTRLTVL.

CDR3 sequence: CAISAISDRGRRNEQFF. The CDR3 coding sequence is TGTGCCATCAGTGCAATCTCGGACAGGGGGCGCAGAAATGAGCAGTTCTTC. This sequence joins TRBV10-3 and TRBJ2-1; 11 positions match TRBD1. This CDR3 is 17 amino acids long. V was pared by 4 bases and J by 7 bases, with 12 bases of the junction left unmatched. Germline V gene data show CDR1 as ENHRY and CDR2 as SYGVKD.